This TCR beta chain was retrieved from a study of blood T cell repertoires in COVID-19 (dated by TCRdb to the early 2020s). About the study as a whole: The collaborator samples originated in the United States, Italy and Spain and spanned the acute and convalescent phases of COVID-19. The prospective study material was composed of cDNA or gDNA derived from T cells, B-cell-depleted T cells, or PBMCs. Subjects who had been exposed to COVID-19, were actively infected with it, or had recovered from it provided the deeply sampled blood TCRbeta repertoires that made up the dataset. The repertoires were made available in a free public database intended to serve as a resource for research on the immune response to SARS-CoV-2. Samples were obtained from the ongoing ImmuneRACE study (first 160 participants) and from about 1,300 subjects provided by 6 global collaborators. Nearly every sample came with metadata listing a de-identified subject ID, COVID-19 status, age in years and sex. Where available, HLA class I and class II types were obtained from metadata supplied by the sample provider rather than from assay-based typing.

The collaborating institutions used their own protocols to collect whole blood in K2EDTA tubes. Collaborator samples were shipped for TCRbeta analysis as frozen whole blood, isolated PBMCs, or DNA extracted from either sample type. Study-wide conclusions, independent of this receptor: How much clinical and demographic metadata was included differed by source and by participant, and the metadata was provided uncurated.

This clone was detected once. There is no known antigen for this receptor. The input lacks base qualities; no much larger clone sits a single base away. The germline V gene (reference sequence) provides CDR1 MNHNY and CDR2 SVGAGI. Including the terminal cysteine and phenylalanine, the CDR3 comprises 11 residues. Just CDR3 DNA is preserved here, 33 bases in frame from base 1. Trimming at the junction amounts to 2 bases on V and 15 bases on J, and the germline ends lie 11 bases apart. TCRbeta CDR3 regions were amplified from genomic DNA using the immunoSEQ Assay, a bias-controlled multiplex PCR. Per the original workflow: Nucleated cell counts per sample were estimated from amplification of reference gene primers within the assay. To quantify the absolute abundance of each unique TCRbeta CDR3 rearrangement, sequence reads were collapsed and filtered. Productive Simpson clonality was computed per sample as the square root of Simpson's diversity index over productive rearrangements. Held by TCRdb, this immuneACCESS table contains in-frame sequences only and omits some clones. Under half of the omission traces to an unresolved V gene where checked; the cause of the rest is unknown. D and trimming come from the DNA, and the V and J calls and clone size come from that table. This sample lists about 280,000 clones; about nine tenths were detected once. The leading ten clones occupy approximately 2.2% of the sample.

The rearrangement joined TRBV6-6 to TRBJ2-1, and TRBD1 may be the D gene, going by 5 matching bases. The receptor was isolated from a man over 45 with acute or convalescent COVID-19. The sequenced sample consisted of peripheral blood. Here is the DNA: TGTGCCAGCAGTTACAGGTCTAGGGGGTTCTTC. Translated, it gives CASSYRSRGFF.